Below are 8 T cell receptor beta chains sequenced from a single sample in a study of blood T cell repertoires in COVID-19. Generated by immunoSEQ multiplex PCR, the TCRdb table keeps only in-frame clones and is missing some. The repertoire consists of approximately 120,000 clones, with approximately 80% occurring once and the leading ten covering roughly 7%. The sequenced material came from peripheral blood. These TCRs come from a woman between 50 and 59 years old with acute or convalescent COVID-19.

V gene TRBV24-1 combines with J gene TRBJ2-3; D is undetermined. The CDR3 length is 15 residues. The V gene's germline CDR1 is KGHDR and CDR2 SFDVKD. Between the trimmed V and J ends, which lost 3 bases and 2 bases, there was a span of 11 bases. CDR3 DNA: TGTGCCACCAGTGATCCGGGTTCTACCACAGATACGCAGTATTTT. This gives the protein CATSDPGSTTDTQYF.

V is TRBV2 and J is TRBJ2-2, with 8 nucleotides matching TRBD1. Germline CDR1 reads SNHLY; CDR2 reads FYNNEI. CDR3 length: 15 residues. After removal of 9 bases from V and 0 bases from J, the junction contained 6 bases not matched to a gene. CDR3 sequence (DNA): TGTGCCAGTCGTCAGGGGGCGGCGAACACCGGGGAGCTGTTTTTT. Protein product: CASRQGAANTGELFF.

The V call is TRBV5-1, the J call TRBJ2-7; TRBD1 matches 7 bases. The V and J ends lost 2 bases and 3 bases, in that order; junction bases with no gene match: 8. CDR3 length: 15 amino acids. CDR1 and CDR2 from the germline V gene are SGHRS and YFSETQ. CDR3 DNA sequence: TGCGCCAGCAGCTTTACCGGGACAGCTAACTACGAGCAGTACTTC. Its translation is CASSFTGTANYEQYF.

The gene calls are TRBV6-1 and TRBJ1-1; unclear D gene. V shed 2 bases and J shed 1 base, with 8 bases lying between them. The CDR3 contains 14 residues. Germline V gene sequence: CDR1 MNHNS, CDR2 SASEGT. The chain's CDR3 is CASSERWANTEAFF. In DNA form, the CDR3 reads TGTGCCAGCAGTGAACGGTGGGCGAACACTGAAGCTTTCTTT.

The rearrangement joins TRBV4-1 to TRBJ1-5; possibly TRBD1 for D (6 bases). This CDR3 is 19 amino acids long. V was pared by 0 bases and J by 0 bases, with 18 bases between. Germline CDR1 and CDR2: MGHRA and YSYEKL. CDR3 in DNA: TGCGCCAGCAGCCAAGAGAGTTTCGGGACACATTATAGCAATCAGCCCCAGCATTTT. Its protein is CASSQESFGTHYSNQPQHF.

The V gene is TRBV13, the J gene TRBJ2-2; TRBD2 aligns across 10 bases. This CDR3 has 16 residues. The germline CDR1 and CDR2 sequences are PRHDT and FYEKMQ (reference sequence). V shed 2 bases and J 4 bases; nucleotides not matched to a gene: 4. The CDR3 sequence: CASSLSGGAGTGELFF. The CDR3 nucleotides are TGTGCCAGCAGCTTAAGCGGGGGGGCCGGCACCGGGGAGCTGTTTTTT.

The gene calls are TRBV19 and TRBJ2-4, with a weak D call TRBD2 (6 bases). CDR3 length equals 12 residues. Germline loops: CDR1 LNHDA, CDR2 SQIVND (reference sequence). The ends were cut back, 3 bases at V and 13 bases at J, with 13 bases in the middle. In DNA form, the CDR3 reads TGTGCCAGTAGTATTACGGGGGACCCCCAGTACTTC. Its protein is CASSITGDPQYF.

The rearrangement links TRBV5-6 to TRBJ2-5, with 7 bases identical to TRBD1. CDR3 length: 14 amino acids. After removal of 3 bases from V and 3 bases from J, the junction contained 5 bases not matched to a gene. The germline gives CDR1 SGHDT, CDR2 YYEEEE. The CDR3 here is CASSSTQGEETQYF. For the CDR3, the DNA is TGTGCCAGCAGCTCGACTCAGGGGGAAGAGACCCAGTACTTC.